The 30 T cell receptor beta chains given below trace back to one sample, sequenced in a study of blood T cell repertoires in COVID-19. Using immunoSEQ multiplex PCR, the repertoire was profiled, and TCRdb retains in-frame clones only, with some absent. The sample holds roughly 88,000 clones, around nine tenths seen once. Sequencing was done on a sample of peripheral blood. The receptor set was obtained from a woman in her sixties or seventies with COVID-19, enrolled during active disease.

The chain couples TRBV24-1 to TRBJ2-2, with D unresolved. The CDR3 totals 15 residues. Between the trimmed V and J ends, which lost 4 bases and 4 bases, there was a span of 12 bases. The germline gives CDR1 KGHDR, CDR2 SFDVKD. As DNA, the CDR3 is TGTGCCACCAGTGACCGAACAGAACCCACCGGGGAGCTGTTTTTT. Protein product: CATSDRTEPTGELFF.

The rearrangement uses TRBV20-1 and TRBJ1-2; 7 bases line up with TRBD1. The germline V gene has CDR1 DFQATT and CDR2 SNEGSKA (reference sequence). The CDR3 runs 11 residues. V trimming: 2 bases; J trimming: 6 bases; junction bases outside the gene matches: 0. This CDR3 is CSARQGDGYTF. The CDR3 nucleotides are TGCAGTGCTAGACAGGGGGATGGCTACACCTTC.

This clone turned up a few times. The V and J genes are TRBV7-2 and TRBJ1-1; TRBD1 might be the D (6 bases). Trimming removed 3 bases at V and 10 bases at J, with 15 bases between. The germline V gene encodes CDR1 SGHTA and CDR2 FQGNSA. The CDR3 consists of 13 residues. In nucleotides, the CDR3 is TGTGCCAGCAGCTTCAGGGGTTTGTCCACAGCTTTCTTT. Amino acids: CASSFRGLSTAFF.

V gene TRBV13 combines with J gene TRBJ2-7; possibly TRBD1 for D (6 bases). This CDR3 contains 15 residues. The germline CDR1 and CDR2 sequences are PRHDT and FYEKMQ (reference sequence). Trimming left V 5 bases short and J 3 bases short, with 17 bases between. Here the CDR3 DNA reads TGTGCCAGCAGCGCCGGACAGTCCTTTTTCTACGAGCAGTACTTC. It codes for CASSAGQSFFYEQYF.

CDR3 nucleotides: TGTGCCAGCAGCCAAAAGGGTGGGGCCGGGAACACCGGGGAGCTGTTTTTT. It is translated as CASSQKGGAGNTGELFF. The rearrangement links TRBV3-1 (or the pseudogene TRBV3-2) to TRBJ2-2; possible D gene TRBD1, 5 bases. Per the germline V gene, CDR1 is LGHDT and CDR2 is YNNKEL (reference sequence). V was trimmed by 2 bases and J by 1 base, leaving 14 bases between them. The CDR3 runs to 17 residues.

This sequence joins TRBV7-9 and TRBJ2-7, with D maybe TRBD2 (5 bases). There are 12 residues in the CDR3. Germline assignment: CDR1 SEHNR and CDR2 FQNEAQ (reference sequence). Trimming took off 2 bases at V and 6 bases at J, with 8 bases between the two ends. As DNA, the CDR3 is TGTGCCAGCAGCTTACGGGGTGGCGAGCAGTACTTC. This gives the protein CASSLRGGEQYF. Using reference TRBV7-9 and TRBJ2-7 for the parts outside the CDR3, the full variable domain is DTGVSQNPRHKITKRGQNVTFRCDPISEHNRLYWYRQTLGQGPEFLTYFQNEAQLEKSRLLSDRFSAERPKGSFSTLEIQRTEQGDSAMYLCASSLRGGEQYFGPGTRLTVT.

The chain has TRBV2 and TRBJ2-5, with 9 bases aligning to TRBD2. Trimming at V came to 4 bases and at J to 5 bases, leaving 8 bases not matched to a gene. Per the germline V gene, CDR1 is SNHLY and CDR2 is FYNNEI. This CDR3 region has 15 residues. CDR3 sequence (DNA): TGTGCCAGCAGTGTCTCGACTAGCGGAGGGGAGACCCAGTACTTC. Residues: CASSVSTSGGETQYF.

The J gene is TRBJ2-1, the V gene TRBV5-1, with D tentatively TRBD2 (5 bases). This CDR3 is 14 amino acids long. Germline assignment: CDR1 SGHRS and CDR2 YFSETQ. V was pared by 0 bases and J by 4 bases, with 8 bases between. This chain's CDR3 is CASSLDGGYNEQFF. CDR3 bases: TGCGCCAGCAGCTTGGATGGCGGGTACAATGAGCAGTTCTTC. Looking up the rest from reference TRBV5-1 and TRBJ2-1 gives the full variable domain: KAGVTQTPRYLIKTRGQQVTLSCSPISGHRSVSWYQQTPGQGLQFLFEYFSETQRNKGNFPGRFSGRQFSNSRSEMNVSTLELGDSALYLCASSLDGGYNEQFFGPGTRLTVL.

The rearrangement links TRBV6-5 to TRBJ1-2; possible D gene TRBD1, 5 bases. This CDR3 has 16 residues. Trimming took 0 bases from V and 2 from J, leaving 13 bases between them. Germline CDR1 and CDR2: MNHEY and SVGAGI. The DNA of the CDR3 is TGTGCCAGCAGTTACTCGAGTATGGCAGGGAACTATGGCTACACCTTC. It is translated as CASSYSSMAGNYGYTF.

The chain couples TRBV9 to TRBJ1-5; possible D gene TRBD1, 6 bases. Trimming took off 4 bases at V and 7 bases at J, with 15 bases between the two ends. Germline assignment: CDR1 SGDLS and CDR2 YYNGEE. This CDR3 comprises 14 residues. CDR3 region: CASSPQGGLQPQHF. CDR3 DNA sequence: TGTGCCAGCAGCCCGCAAGGGGGTCTGCAGCCCCAGCATTTT.

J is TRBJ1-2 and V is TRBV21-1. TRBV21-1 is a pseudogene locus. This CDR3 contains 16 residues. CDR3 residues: CASSTKGGVGTYGYTF. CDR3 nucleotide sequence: TGTGCCAGCAGCACTAAAGGGGGGGTTGGGACCTATGGCTACACCTTC.

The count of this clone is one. The CDR3 coding sequence is TGCGCCAGCAGCCCGCCTGGGGGGGCAGCAGGAACGCAGTATTTT. Amino acid sequence: CASSPPGGAAGTQYF. V and J are TRBV4-3 and TRBJ2-3, with D tentatively TRBD2 (7 bases). Germline V gene sequence: CDR1 LGHNA, CDR2 YSLEER. CDR3 length: 15 amino acids. V was clipped by 4 bases and J by 9 bases, with 20 bases between them.

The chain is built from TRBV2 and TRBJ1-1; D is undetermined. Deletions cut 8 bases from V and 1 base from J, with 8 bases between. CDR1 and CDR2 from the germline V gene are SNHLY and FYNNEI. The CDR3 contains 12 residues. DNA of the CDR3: TGTGCCAGCTTAGCGGCGAACACTGAAGCTTTCTTT. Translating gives CASLAANTEAFF.

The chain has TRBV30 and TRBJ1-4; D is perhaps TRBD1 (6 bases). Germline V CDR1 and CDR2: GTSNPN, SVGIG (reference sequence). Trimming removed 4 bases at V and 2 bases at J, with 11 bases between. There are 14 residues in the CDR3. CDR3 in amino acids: CAWTTGSTNEKLFF. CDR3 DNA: TGTGCCTGGACCACAGGGTCTACTAATGAAAAACTGTTTTTT. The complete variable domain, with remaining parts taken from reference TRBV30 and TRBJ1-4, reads SQTIHQWPATLVQPVGSPLSLECTVEGTSNPNLYWYRQAAGRGLQLLFYSVGIGQISSEVPQNLSASRPQDRQFILSSKKLLLSDSGFYLCAWTTGSTNEKLFFGSGTQLSVL.

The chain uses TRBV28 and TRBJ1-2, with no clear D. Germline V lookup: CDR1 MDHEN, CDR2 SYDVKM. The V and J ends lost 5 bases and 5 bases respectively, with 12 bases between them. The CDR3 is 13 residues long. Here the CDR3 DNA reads TGTGCCAGCAGTACCCAGATCTCTTATGGCTACACCTTC. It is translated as CASSTQISYGYTF.

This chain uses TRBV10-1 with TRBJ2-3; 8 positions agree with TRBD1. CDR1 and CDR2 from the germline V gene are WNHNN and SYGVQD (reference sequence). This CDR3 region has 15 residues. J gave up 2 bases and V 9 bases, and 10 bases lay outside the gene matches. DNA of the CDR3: TGCGCCAGTTTTTTGACAGGGGCCTACACAGATACGCAGTATTTT. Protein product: CASFLTGAYTDTQYF.

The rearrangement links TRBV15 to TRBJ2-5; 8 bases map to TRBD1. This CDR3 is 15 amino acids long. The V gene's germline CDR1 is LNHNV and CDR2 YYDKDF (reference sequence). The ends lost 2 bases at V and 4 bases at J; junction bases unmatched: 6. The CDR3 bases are TGTGCCACCAGCAGATCCCGACAGGGGAGAGAGACCCAGTACTTC. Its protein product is CATSRSRQGRETQYF.

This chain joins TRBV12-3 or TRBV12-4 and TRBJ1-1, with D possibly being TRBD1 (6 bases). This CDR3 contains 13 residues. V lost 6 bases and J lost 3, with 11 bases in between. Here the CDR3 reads CASRNSGDTEAFF. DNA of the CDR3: TGTGCCAGCAGAAACTCAGGGGACACTGAAGCTTTCTTT.

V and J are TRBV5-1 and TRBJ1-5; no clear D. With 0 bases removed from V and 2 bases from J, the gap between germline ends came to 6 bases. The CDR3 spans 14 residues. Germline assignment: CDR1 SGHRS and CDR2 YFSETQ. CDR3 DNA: TGCGCCAGCAGCTTGGCGGTAGGCAATCAGCCCCAGCATTTT. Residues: CASSLAVGNQPQHF.

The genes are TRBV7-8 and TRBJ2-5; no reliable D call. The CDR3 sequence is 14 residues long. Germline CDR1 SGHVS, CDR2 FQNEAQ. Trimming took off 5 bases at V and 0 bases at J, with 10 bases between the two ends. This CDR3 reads CASSRGRDQETQYF. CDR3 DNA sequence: TGTGCCAGCAGCCGTGGCCGGGACCAAGAGACCCAGTACTTC.

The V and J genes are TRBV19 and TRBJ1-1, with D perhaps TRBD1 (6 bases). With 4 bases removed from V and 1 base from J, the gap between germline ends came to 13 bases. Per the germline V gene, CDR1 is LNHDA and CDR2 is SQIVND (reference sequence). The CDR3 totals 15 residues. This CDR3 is CASSTGLGQNTEAFF. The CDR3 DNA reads TGTGCCAGTAGTACAGGTTTGGGACAGAACACTGAAGCTTTCTTT.

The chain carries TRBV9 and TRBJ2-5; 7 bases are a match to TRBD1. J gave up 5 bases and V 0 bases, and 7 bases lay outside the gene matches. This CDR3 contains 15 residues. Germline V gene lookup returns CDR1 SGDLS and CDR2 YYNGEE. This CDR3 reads CASSVEQGVRETQYF. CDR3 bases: TGTGCCAGCAGCGTAGAGCAGGGGGTGCGGGAGACCCAGTACTTC.

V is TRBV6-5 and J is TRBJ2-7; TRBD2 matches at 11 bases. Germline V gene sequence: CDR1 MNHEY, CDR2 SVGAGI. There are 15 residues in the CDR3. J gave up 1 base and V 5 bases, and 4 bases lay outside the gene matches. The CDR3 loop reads CASSRTSGGSYEQYF. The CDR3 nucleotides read TGTGCCAGCAGTAGAACTAGCGGGGGTTCCTACGAGCAGTACTTC.

The CDR3 DNA reads as TGCGCCAGCAGCTTAGGTGGGGGCCCAGATACGCAGTATTTT. It encodes CASSLGGGPDTQYF. The chain uses TRBV5-1 and TRBJ2-3; weak D call: TRBD1 (6 bases). The CDR3 consists of 14 residues. Germline V lookup: CDR1 SGHRS, CDR2 YFSETQ. V was pared by 2 bases and J by 4 bases, with 11 bases between. Using reference TRBV5-1 and TRBJ2-3 for the parts outside the CDR3, the full variable domain is KAGVTQTPRYLIKTRGQQVTLSCSPISGHRSVSWYQQTPGQGLQFLFEYFSETQRNKGNFPGRFSGRQFSNSRSEMNVSTLELGDSALYLCASSLGGGPDTQYFGPGTRLTVL.

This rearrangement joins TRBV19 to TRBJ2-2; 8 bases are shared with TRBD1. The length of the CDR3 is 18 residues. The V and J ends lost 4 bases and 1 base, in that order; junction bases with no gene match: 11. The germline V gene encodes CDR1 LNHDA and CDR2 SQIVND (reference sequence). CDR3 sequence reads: CASSKGDRRRGNTGELFF. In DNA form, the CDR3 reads TGTGCCAGTAGTAAAGGGGACAGGAGAAGGGGGAACACCGGGGAGCTGTTTTTT.

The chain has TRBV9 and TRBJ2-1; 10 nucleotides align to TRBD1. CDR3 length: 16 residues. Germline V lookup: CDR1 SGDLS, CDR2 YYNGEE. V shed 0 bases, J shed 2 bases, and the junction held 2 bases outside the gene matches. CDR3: CASSVEDRGAYNEQFF. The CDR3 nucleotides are TGTGCCAGCAGCGTAGAGGACAGGGGGGCCTACAATGAGCAGTTCTTC.

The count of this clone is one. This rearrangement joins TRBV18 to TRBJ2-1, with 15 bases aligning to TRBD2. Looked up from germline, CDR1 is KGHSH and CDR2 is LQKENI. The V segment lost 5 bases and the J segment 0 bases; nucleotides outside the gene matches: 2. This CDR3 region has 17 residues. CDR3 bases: TGTGCCAGCTCAGGGACTAGCGGGGGGTTCTCCTACAATGAGCAGTTCTTC. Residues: CASSGTSGGFSYNEQFF.

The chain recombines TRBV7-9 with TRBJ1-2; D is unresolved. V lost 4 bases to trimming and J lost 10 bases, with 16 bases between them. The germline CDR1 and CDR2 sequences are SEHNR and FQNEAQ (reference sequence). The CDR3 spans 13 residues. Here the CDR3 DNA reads TGTGCCAGCAGCTCTCTGGGCACCACGGACTACACCTTC. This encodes CASSSLGTTDYTF.

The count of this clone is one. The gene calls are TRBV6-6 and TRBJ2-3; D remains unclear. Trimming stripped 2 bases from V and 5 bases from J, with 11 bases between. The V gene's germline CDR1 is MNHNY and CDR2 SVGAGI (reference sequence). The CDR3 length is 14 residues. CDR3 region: CASSYTTLGDTQYF. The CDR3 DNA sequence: TGTGCCAGCAGTTACACCACGCTAGGAGATACGCAGTATTTT.

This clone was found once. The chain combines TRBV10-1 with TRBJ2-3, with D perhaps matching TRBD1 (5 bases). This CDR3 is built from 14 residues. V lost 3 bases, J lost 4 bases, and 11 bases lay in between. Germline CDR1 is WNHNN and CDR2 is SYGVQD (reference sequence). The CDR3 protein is CASSDPTDPDTQYF. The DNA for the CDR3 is TGCGCCAGCAGTGACCCGACAGACCCAGATACGCAGTATTTT.